This paragraph reports one T cell receptor beta chain. The antigen it recognizes is unknown. No per-base quality is available; no much larger clone lies one base away. The germline V gene provides CDR1 MNHEY and CDR2 SVGAGI. The junction shows trimming of 7 bases on V and 4 bases on J, plus 19 bases between the germline ends. Inclusive of the bounding cysteine and phenylalanine, the CDR3 is 15 residues long. Only CDR3 DNA remains: 45 bases, in frame from the first base. This record comes from a study of T cell responses to AZD1222 COVID-19 vaccine listed by TCRdb under 2021. Notes on the research overall: AZD1222 recipients given second doses at about 4 weeks or at about 12 weeks were pooled, since spike-specific TCR depth and breadth were not found to differ between the two schedules. TCR sequencing was performed for 230 to 250 trial participants, of whom some 200 were given two doses of AZD1222 and around 25 were given two doses of MenACWY control vaccine. Enrollment into the trials was organized by age into subgroups of 18-55, 56-69 and 70-plus years, and those subgroups contained roughly 150, 30 and 60 TCR-sequenced participants, respectively.

The CDR3 regions of human TCRbeta chains were analyzed by immunosequencing. The authors processed their data as follows. TCRs in the repertoires were compared against a reference library of SARS-CoV-2-specific TCRs that had been generated with the MIRA antigen-specificity platform. Breadth was defined as the fraction of unique TCRs that were SARS-CoV-2-associated, and depth was defined as the fraction of total T cells that were SARS-CoV-2-associated. Using the MIRA data, every spike-specific TCR was mapped to the spike region that the TCR reacted to and assigned to either a CD4 or a CD8 class. Log10-transformed breadth and depth values were compared by one-way ANOVA with Sidak's multiple comparisons tests. TCRdb retrieved this table from immuneACCESS and kept in-frame rearrangements only. Not all clones are present; in checked studies, unresolved V genes account for under half, and no reason is known for the remainder. The V and J calls and the clone size are those of that table, but D and trimming were determined from the DNA. The sample profile shows approximately 170,000 clones; over 90% of them were found once. Roughly 3.9% of the sample is held by the ten biggest clonotypes.

The sample's time point label, in plain terms: baseline before first vaccination. Samples from vaccinated people were obtained from the UK trials COV001 and COV002, which included a single-blind randomized controlled phase 2/3 trial of AZD1222 (ChAdOx1 nCoV-19) in healthy adults. For TCRbeta chain sequencing, PBMC samples were collected from trial participants at day 0 and at day 28 after the second dose. Summary of the overall study and its limitations: A significant rise in spike-specific TCR breadth and depth was observed after two AZD1222 doses relative to day 0 and relative to MenACWY recipients. Because no day 14 peak-response samples were available, the repertoires could be characterized only after the peak T cell response. The 56-69-year group was small, and its depth increase did not reach significance, likely because of low power. Only five to seven AZD1222 recipients were SARS-CoV-2 seropositive at baseline, limiting conclusions about previously exposed vaccinees. Participants were mostly white British, with more females than males. The authors suggested clonal diversity may have been underestimated. Vaccine-associated CD4 TCRs spanned the whole spike protein, with dominant responses in regions 160-218 and 743-854. Nearly half of unique spike-specific TCRs reportedly recognized epitopes outside regions mutated in the B.1.351 and B.1.1.7 variants.

The sample consisted of peripheral blood, taken on day 0 of AZD1222 vaccination. The rearrangement combines TRBV6-5 with TRBJ1-2; matching of 6 bases hints at TRBD1 as the D gene. The receptor's source is an adult in good health. DNA sequence: TGTGCCAGCACCCCGGGGGGCGTAAACTTCTATGGCTACACCTTC. This gives the protein CASTPGGVNFYGYTF.